The T cell receptor (beta chain) under discussion was sequenced for a study of T cell changes during pregnancy in multiple sclerosis. The CDR3 is 12 residues long. Germline values: CDR1 LGHNA, CDR2 YSLEER. The germline V and J ends were trimmed by 0 bases and 9 bases, with 6 bases remaining between them. Produced via immunoSEQ multiplex PCR; TCRdb's table is partial and in-frame only. The sample has approximately 37,000 clones, roughly 84% seen once. The sequence was collected from a female donor with multiple sclerosis, enrolled in a pregnancy study. This chain uses TRBV4-3 with TRBJ2-1; D is unresolved. The sample consisted of CD8+ T cells from peripheral blood mononuclear cells, taken in the first trimester of pregnancy. CDR3 DNA sequence: TGCGCCAGCAGCCAAGATTTCTCTGAGCAGTTCTTC. Translated: CASSQDFSEQFF.